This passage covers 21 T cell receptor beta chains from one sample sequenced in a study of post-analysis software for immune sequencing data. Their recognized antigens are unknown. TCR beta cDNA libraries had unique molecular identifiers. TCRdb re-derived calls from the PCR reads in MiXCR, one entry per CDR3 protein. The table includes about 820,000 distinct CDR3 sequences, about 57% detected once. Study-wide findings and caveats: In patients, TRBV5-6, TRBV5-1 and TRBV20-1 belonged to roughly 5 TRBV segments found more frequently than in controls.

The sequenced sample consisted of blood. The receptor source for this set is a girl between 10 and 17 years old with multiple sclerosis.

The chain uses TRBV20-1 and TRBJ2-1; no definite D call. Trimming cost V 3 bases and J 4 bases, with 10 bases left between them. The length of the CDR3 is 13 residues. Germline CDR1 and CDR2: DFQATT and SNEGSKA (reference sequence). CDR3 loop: CSARPKLYNEQFF. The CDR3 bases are TGCAGTGCTAGGCCAAAGCTTTACAATGAGCAGTTCTTC.

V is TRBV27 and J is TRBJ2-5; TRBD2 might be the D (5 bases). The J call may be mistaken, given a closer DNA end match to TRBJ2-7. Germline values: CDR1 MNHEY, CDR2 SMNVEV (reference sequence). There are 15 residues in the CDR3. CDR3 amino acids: CASSNKRTGWGEQYF. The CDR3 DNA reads TGTGCCAGCTCTAATAAAAGGACGGGGTGGGGCGAGCAGTACTTC.

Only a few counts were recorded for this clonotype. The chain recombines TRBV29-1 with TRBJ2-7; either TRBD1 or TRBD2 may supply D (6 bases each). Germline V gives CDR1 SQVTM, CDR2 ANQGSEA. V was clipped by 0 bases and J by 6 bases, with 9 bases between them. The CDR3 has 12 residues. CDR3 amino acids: CSVEEWGAEQYF. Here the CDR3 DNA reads TGCAGCGTTGAAGAGTGGGGGGCCGAGCAGTACTTC.

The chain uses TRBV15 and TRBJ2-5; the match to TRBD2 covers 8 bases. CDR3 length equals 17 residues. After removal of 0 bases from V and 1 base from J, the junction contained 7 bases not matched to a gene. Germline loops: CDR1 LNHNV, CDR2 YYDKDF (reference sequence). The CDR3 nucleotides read TGTGCCACCAGCAGAGATCTACGAGCGGGAGTCCAAGAGACCCAGTACTTC. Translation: CATSRDLRAGVQETQYF.

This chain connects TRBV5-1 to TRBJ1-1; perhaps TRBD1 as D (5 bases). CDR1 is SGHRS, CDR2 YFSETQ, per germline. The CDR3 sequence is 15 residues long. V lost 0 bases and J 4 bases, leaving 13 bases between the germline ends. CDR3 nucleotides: TGCGCCAGCAGCTTGGCGGGGGTCTCGGGCACTGAAGCTTTCTTT. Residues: CASSLAGVSGTEAFF.

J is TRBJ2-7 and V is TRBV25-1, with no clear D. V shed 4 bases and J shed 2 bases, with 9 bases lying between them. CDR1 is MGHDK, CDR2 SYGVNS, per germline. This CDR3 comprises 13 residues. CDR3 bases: TGTGCCAGCAGTGGCCAGGCCACCTACGAGCAGTACTTC. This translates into CASSGQATYEQYF.

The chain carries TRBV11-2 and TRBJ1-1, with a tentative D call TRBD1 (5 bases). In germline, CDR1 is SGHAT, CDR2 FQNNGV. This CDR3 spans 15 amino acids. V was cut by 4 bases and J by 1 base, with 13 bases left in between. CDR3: CASSSPAGRNTEAFF. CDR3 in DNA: TGTGCCAGCAGCTCGCCAGCAGGGAGGAACACTGAAGCTTTCTTT. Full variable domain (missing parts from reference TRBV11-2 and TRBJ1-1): EAGVAQSPRYKIIEKRQSVAFWCNPISGHATLYWYQQILGQGPKLLIQFQNNGVVDDSQLPKDRFSAERLKGVDSTLKIQPAKLEDSAVYLCASSSPAGRNTEAFFGQGTRLTVV.

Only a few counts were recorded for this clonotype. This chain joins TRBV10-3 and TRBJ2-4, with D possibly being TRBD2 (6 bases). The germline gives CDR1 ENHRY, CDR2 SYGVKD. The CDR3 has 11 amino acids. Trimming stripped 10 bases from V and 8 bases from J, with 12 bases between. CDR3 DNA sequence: TGTGCCAGCCGGGACTCTGACATTCAGTACTTC. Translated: CASRDSDIQYF.

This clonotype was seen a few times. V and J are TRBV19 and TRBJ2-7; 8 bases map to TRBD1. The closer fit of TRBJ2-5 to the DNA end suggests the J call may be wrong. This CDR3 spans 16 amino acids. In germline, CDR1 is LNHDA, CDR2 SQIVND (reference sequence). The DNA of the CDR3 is TGTGCCAGTAGTATAGACGACAGGGGTCCTTGGGAGACCCAGTACTTC. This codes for CASSIDDRGPWETQYF.

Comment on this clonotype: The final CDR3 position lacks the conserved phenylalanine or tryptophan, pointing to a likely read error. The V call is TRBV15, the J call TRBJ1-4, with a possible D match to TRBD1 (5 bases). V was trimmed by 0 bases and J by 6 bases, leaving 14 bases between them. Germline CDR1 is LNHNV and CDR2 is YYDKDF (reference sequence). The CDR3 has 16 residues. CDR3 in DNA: TGTGCCACCAGCAGAGATCCGGGGGGAAGGCATGAAAAACTGTTTTTG. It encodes CATSRDPGGRHEKLFL.

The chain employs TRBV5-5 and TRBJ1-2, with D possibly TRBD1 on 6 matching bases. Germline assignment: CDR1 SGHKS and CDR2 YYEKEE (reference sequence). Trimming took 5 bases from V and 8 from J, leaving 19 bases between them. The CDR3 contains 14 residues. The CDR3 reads CASSLRQAPLGYTF. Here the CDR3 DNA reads TGTGCCAGCAGTCTAAGACAGGCTCCCTTGGGCTACACCTTC.

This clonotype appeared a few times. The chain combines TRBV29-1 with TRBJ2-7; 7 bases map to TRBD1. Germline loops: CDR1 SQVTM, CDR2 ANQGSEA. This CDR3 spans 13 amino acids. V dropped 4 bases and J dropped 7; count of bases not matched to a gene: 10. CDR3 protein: CSVVGQGVGEQYF. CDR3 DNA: TGCAGCGTTGTAGGTCAGGGGGTAGGGGAGCAGTACTTC.

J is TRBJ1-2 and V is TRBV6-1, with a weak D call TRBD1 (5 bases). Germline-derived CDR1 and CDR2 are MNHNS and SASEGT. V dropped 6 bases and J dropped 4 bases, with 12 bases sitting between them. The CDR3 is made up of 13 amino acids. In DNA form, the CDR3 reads TGTGCCAGCAGCCGGGACGTTAGCTATGGCTACACCTTC. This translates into CASSRDVSYGYTF.

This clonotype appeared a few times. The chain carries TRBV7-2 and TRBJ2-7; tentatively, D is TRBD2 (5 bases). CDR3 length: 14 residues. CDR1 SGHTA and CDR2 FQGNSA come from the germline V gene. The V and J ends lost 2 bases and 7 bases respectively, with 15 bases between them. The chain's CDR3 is CASSLSRATGEQYF. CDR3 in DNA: TGTGCCAGCAGCTTATCGCGGGCTACGGGTGAGCAGTACTTC.

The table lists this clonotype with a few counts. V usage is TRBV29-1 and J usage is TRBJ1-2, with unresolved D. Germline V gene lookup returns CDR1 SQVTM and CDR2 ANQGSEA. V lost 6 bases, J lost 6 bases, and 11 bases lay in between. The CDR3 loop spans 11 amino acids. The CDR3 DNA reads TGCAGCGTGGTGGGTCCCGATGGCTACACCTTC. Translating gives CSVVGPDGYTF.

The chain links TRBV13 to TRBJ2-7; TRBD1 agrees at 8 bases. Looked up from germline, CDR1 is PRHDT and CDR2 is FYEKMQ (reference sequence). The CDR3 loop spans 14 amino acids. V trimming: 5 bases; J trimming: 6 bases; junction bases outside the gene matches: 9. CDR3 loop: CASSLGQGKGEQYF. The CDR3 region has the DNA TGTGCCAGCAGCCTCGGACAGGGAAAGGGCGAGCAGTACTTC.

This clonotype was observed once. For the CDR3, the DNA is TGTGCCAGCAGTGACTTGGACTTACTAGCCAAAAACATTCAGTACTTC. Translation gives CASSDLDLLAKNIQYF. The chain employs TRBV6-1 and TRBJ2-4; the D gene is possibly TRBD2 (5 bases). The CDR3 sequence is 16 residues long. Trimming removed 3 bases at V and 0 bases at J, with 12 bases between. CDR1 is MNHNS and CDR2 is SASEGT in the germline V gene.

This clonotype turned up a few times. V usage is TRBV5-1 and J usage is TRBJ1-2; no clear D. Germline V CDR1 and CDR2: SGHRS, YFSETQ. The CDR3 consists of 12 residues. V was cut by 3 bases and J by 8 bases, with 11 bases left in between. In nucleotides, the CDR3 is TGCGCCAGCAGCTCTCACCAGGAAGGCTACACCTTC. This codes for CASSSHQEGYTF.

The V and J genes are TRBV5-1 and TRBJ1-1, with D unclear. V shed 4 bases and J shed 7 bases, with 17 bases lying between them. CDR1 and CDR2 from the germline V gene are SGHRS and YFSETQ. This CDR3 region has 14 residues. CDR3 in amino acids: CASSREVPIIEAFF. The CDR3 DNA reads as TGCGCCAGCAGCAGAGAGGTGCCGATTATTGAAGCTTTCTTT.

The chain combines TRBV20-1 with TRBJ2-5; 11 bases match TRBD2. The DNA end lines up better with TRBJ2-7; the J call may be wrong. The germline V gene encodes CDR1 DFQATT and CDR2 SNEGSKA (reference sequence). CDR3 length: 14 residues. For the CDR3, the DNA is TGCAGTGCAAGCCGACTAGCGGGGCCCCACGAGCAGTACTTC. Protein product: CSASRLAGPHEQYF.

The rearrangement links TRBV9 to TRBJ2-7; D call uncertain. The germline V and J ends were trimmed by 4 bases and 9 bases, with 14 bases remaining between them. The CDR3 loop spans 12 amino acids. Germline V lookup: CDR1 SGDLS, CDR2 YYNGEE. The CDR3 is CASSPPGPWQYF. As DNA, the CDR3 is TGTGCCAGCAGCCCCCCAGGACCCTGGCAGTACTTC.